This T cell receptor beta chain appears in the sequencing data of a study of blood T cell repertoires in COVID-19. Overall study context: Acute and convalescent COVID-19 specimens originated in the United States, Italy and Spain. PBMCs, B-cell-depleted T cells, or T cells were the source of the cDNA or gDNA that made up the material.

Trimming stripped 2 bases from V and 0 bases from J, with 8 bases between. The CDR3 extends over 15 amino acids. The germline V gene encodes CDR1 SGHAT and CDR2 FQNNGV. As originally analysed: Estimation of nucleated cell counts relied on the amplification of reference gene primers. Method: immunoSEQ multiplex PCR; TCRdb's copy keeps in-frame clones and lacks some. The V and J calls and the clone size are those of that table, but D and trimming were determined from the DNA. The profile covers under 150,000 clones, with roughly 90% appearing a single time and over 2% taken by the ten largest. The genes are TRBV11-2 and TRBJ2-1, with D tentatively TRBD2 (5 bases). This TCR derives from a human donor in a cohort sampled during active COVID-19. Sequencing was done on a sample of peripheral blood. This CDR3 is CASSLLGSSYNEQFF. The CDR3 nucleotides read TGTGCCAGCAGCTTACTAGGGAGCTCCTACAATGAGCAGTTCTTC.